The source of this T cell receptor beta chain is a study of monozygotic twins with inflammatory bowel disease. Study observations and caveats: Using the inverse Simpson index, IBD patients had lower TCRbeta diversity than healthy co-twins.

To note about this clonotype: Its antigen is not identified.

Blood samples, whole and unsorted for T cells, yielded the isolated total RNA. Making each TCR library took 3,500 to 4,500 ng of total RNA. TCRdb processed the 5' RACE reads again and assigns one entry to each CDR3 protein, with no DNA. The sample spans about 380,000 distinct CDR3 sequences; the ten largest clones claim around 2.6%. Germline V gene lookup returns CDR1 DFQATT and CDR2 SNEGSKA (reference sequence). This CDR3 spans 16 amino acids. Material for sequencing was blood. The gene calls are TRBV20-1 and TRBJ2-7; the TCRdb D gene call, TRBD1, has no DNA to confirm it. The sequence was collected from a human donor with ulcerative colitis or Crohn's disease, or a healthy co-twin of an affected twin (not recorded which). This CDR3 reads CSAIAQVSSITYEQYF.